This T cell receptor beta chain was observed in a study of blood T cell repertoires in COVID-19. Only in-frame clones appear in the TCRdb table, and some are missing; sequencing was by immunoSEQ multiplex PCR. Found here are around 150,000 clones, roughly 80% of them singletons; the top ten hold 7%. This clone has just a few counts. The trim removed 3 bases at V and 8 bases at J, leaving 3 bases unmatched. The CDR3 is 13 residues long. The germline V gene has CDR1 SGDLS and CDR2 YYNGEE. This clonotype was obtained from a woman between 40 and 55 years old with COVID-19, enrolled during active disease. The chain joins TRBV9 to TRBJ1-5, with TRBD1 matching 9 bases. Sequencing input: peripheral blood. The CDR3 region is CASSEGTGKPQHF. The CDR3 nucleotides read TGTGCCAGCAGCGAGGGGACAGGGAAGCCCCAGCATTTT.